Following are 14 T cell receptor beta chains from one sample sequenced in a study of blood T cell repertoires in COVID-19 (TCRdb year 2020). The library was made by the immunoSEQ multiplex PCR assay. In TCRdb, the immuneACCESS table is reduced to in-frame sequences with V and J assigned. These tables do not hold every clone; where another copy was compared, an unresolved V gene accounts for under half, and the others remain unexplained. The sample table shows 140,000 to 150,000 clones, and around four fifths are seen once. The ten largest clones capture about 3% of the sample. Sequenced input: peripheral blood. The receptors here all came from a woman between 35 and 50 years old with active or convalescent COVID-19.

The chain links TRBV5-1 to TRBJ2-2; 7 positions agree with TRBD1. Per germline, CDR1 SGHRS and CDR2 YFSETQ. This CDR3 spans 18 amino acids. Germline trimming cut 3 bases from V and 1 base from J; bases unmatched to any gene: 12. The CDR3 nucleotides read TGCGCCAGCAGCTCGACAGGGTTTCAAGCCTGGAACACCGGGGAGCTGTTTTTT. This translates into CASSSTGFQAWNTGELFF.

The CDR3 bases are TGTGCCAGCAGTTCCCCGGGACAGGGTCTGGCTAATGAAAAACTGTTTTTT. It translates to CASSSPGQGLANEKLFF. This chain links TRBV28 with TRBJ1-4; TRBD1 matches 9 bases. The CDR3 is 17 amino acids. The germline CDR1 and CDR2 sequences are MDHEN and SYDVKM. After removal of 4 bases from V and 3 bases from J, the junction contained 9 bases not matched to a gene. The variable domain in full, with the rest retrieved from reference TRBV28 and TRBJ1-4, is DVKVTQSSRYLVKRTGEKVFLECVQDMDHENMFWYRQDPGLGLRLIYFSYDVKMKEKGDIPEGYSVSREKKERFSLILESASTNQTSMYLCASSSPGQGLANEKLFFGSGTQLSVL.

The chain joins TRBV3-1 (or the pseudogene TRBV3-2) to TRBJ2-1; maybe TRBD2 (7 bases). CDR1 LGHDT and CDR2 YNNKEL come from the germline V gene (reference sequence). This CDR3 has 12 residues. With 6 bases removed from V and 9 bases from J, the gap between germline ends came to 12 bases. The CDR3 sequence: CASRGGAGEQFF. In nucleotides, the CDR3 is TGTGCCAGCAGAGGGGGGGCCGGTGAGCAGTTCTTC.

V usage is TRBV5-6 and J usage is TRBJ1-5; 7 nucleotides match TRBD1. Per germline, CDR1 SGHDT and CDR2 YYEEEE. The CDR3 has 14 amino acids. V shed 2 bases, J shed 7 bases, and the junction held 6 bases outside the gene matches. CDR3 nucleotide sequence: TGTGCCAGCAGCTTTGGGGACAGCATGCAGCCCCAGCATTTT. Translation gives CASSFGDSMQPQHF.

The DNA for the CDR3 is TGCGCCAGCAGCCCATGGGAGGGGAGAAGCGATGGCTACACCTTC. As protein: CASSPWEGRSDGYTF. This chain links TRBV4-1 with TRBJ1-2; TRBD1 is a possible D gene (5 bases). Germline V gives CDR1 MGHRA, CDR2 YSYEKL. Deletions cut 4 bases from V and 6 bases from J, with 18 bases between. The CDR3 contains 15 residues.

This clone was seen a single time. J is TRBJ1-4 and V is TRBV29-1; D is unclear. Germline V lookup: CDR1 SQVTM, CDR2 ANQGSEA. The V gene lost 7 bases and the J gene lost 6 bases, with 18 bases spanning the gap. This CDR3 has 14 residues. CDR3 coding DNA: TGCAGCGCCGCCCGGACGGGAGGTGATGAAAAACTGTTTTTT. This gives the protein CSAARTGGDEKLFF.

The V call is TRBV4-2, the J call TRBJ2-3; 7 bases agree with TRBD2. J lost 1 base, V lost 3 bases, and 7 bases had no gene match. CDR3 size: 16 residues. Germline CDR1 reads LGHNA; CDR2 reads YNFKEQ. DNA for the CDR3: TGTGCCAGCAGCCAGGGCTCCAGCGGGGGCACAGATACGCAGTATTTT. Translated, it gives CASSQGSSGGTDTQYF.

The gene calls are TRBV6-6 and TRBJ2-7; D is ambiguous. The CDR3 runs 16 residues. With 8 bases removed from V and 4 bases from J, the gap between germline ends came to 24 bases. From germline, CDR1 is MNHNY and CDR2 SVGAGI (reference sequence). Here the CDR3 DNA reads TGTGCCAGCGTCTTTTTCCGTGAGCGAACTCGGTACGAGCAGTACTTC. Amino acids: CASVFFRERTRYEQYF.

This chain joins TRBV7-9 and TRBJ1-5, with D hard to call. Germline V gene data show CDR1 as SEHNR and CDR2 as FQNEAQ (reference sequence). The length of the CDR3 is 14 residues. The germline V and J ends were trimmed by 5 bases and 0 bases, with 8 bases remaining between them. The CDR3 here is CASSERYSNQPQHF. Written as DNA, the CDR3 is TGTGCCAGCAGCGAACGCTATAGCAATCAGCCCCAGCATTTT. Full variable domain (remainder filled in from reference TRBV7-9 and TRBJ1-5): DTGVSQNPRHKITKRGQNVTFRCDPISEHNRLYWYRQTLGQGPEFLTYFQNEAQLEKSRLLSDRFSAERPKGSFSTLEIQRTEQGDSAMYLCASSERYSNQPQHFGDGTRLSIL.

The chain links TRBV2 to TRBJ1-5, with D perhaps matching TRBD1 (6 bases). The CDR3 is 15 residues long. Germline CDR1 reads SNHLY; CDR2 reads FYNNEI. The V gene lost 6 bases and the J gene lost 0 bases, with 12 bases spanning the gap. CDR3 in DNA: TGTGCCAGCAGCCCGACAGGACTTAGCAATCAGCCCCAGCATTTT. It is translated as CASSPTGLSNQPQHF.

This clone has only one observation. The chain recombines TRBV3-1 (or the pseudogene TRBV3-2) with TRBJ1-1; unclear D gene. CDR1 LGHDT and CDR2 YNNKEL come from the germline V gene (reference sequence). The ends were cut back, 4 bases at V and 1 base at J, with 7 bases in the middle. The CDR3 length is 13 residues. The chain's CDR3 is CASSRGPNTEAFF. The CDR3 DNA follows: TGTGCCAGCAGCCGAGGTCCGAACACTGAAGCTTTCTTT.

This clone has only a few counts. The genes are TRBV7-9 and TRBJ1-4; the match to TRBD1 covers 7 bases. The germline CDR1 and CDR2 sequences are SEHNR and FQNEAQ (reference sequence). CDR3 length: 14 residues. Trimming took 5 bases from V and 2 from J; bases not matched to a gene: 2. DNA for the CDR3: TGTGCCAGCAGCATACAGGGGACTAATGAAAAACTGTTTTTT. Protein product: CASSIQGTNEKLFF.

The chain uses TRBV9 and TRBJ1-6; D gene uncertain. The germline CDR1 and CDR2 sequences are SGDLS and YYNGEE. This CDR3 spans 13 amino acids. V was cut by 2 bases and J by 11 bases, with 11 bases left in between. Here the CDR3 DNA reads TGTGCCAGCAGCGTGCGGGAGGGAGCACCCCTCCACTTT. Translating it yields CASSVREGAPLHF.

The chain couples TRBV28 to TRBJ2-7; 7 bases fit TRBD2. Trimming cost V 5 bases and J 7 bases; bases outside gene matches: 14. In germline, CDR1 is MDHEN, CDR2 SYDVKM. This CDR3 is built from 15 residues. The chain's CDR3 is CASSPAWGGPREQYF. The CDR3 nucleotides are TGTGCCAGCAGTCCCGCCTGGGGAGGGCCCAGGGAGCAGTACTTC.